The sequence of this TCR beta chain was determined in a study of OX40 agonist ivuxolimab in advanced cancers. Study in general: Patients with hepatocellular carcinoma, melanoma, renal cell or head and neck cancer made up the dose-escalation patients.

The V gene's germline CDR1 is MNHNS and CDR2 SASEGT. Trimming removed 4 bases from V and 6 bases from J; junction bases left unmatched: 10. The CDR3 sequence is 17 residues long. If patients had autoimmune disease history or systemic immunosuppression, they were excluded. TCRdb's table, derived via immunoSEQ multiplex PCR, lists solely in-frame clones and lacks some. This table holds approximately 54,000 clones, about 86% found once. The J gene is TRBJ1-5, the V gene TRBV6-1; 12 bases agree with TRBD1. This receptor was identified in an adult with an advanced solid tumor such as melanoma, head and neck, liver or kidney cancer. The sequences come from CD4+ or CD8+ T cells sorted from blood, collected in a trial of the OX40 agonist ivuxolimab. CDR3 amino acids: CASSGDRGPVVVQPQHF. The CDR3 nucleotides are TGTGCCAGCAGTGGGGACAGGGGGCCCGTTGTAGTTCAGCCCCAGCATTTT.